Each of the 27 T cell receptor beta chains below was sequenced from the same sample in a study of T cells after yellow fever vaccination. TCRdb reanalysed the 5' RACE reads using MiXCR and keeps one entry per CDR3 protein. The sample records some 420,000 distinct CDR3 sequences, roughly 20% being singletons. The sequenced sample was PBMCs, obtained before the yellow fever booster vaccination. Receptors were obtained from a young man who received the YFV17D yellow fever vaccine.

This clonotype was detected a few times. CDR3 protein: CASSRHTSGQETQYF. In DNA, the CDR3 is TGCGCCAGCAGCCGCCATACTAGCGGGCAAGAGACCCAGTACTTC. The chain carries TRBV4-3 and TRBJ2-5; 9 bases map to TRBD2. Germline V lookup: CDR1 LGHNA, CDR2 YSLEER. The CDR3 has 15 amino acids. Trimming cost V 4 bases and J 2 bases; bases outside gene matches: 5.

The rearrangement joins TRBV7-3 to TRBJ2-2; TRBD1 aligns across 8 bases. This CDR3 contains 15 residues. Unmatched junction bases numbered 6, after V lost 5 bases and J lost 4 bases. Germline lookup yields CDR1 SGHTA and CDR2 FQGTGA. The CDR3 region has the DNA TGTGCCAGCAGCGCGACAGGGGTTGGCACCGGGGAGCTGTTTTTT. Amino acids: CASSATGVGTGELFF.

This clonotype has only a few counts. The CDR3 nucleotides are TGCGCCAGCAGCTCGGTCCCGGGGACTGAAGCTTTCTTT. Protein sequence: CASSSVPGTEAFF. The chain employs TRBV5-1 and TRBJ1-1; D gene ambiguous. The germline CDR1 and CDR2 sequences are SGHRS and YFSETQ. V was shortened by 3 bases and J by 5 bases, with 11 bases between the two germline ends. This CDR3 has 13 amino acids.

The CDR3 here is CASSHSNRGHGELFF. In DNA form, the CDR3 reads TGCGCCAGCAGCCACAGCAACCGGGGGCACGGGGAGCTGTTTTTT. V gene TRBV4-3 combines with J gene TRBJ2-2; D may be TRBD1 or TRBD2 (6 bases each). This CDR3 region has 15 residues. V lost 3 bases and J 7 bases, leaving 15 bases between the germline ends. CDR1 is LGHNA and CDR2 is YSLEER in the germline V gene.

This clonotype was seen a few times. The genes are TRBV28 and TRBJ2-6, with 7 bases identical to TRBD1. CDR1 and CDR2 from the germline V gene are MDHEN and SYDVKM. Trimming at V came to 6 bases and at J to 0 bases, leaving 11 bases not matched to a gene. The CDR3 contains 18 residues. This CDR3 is CASRPDRVRFSGANVLTF. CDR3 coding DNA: TGTGCCAGCAGACCTGACAGGGTCCGCTTCTCTGGGGCCAACGTCCTGACTTTC.

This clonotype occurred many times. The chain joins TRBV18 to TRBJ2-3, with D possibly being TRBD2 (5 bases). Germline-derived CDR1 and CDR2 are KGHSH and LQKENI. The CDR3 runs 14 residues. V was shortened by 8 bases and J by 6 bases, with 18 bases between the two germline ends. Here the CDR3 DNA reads TGTGCCAGCGCAATAAGCGGCCGCTCGGATACGCAGTATTTT. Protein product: CASAISGRSDTQYF.

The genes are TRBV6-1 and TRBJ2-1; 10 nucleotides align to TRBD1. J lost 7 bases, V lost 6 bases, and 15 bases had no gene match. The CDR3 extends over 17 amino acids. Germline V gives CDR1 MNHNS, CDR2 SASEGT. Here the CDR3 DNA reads TGTGCCAGCAGGGGTCCGGGACAGGGGACATTCGGGAATGAGCAGTTCTTC. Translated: CASRGPGQGTFGNEQFF.

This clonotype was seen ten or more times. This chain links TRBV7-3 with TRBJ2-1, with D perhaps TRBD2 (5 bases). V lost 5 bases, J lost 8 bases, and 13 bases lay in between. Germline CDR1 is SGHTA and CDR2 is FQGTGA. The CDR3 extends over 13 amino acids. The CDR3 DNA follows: TGTGCCAGCAGCCCGAGCCCGGAGGATGAGCAGTTCTTC. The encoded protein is CASSPSPEDEQFF.

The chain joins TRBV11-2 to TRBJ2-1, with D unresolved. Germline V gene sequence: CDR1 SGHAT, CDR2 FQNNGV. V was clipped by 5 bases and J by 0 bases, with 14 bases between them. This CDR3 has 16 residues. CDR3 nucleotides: TGTGCCAGCAGCCCTAGGGTCACCAGCTCCTACAATGAGCAGTTCTTC. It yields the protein CASSPRVTSSYNEQFF.

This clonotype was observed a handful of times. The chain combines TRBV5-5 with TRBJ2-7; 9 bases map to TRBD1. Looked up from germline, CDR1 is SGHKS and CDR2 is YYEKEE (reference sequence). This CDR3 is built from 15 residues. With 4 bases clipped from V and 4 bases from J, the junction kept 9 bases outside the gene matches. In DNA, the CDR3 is TGTGCCAGCAGCGCCCCGGGACAGGGAAGATACGAGCAGTACTTC. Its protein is CASSAPGQGRYEQYF.

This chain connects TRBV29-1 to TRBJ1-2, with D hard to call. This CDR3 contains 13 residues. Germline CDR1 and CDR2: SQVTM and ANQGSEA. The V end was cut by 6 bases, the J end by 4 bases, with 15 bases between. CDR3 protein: CSVSLNIGYGYTF. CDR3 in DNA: TGCAGCGTATCACTAAATATTGGCTATGGCTACACCTTC.

The CDR3 loop is CSARGGAHETQYF. DNA of the CDR3: TGCAGTGCTAGAGGGGGGGCGCATGAGACCCAGTACTTC. The chain couples TRBV20-1 to TRBJ2-5, with D perhaps assigned TRBD1 or TRBD2 (6 bases each). This CDR3 is built from 13 residues. Germline CDR1 is DFQATT and CDR2 is SNEGSKA (reference sequence). Deletions cut 1 base from V and 5 bases from J, with 11 bases between.

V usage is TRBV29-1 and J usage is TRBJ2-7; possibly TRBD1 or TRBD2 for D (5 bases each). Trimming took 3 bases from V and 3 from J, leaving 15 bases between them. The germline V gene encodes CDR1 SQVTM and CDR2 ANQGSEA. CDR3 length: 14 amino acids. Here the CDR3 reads CSVEVQGRDYEQYF. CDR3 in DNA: TGCAGCGTTGAGGTCCAGGGTCGGGACTACGAGCAGTACTTC.

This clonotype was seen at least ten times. DNA of the CDR3: TGTGCCAGCAGTCGTGACAGGCGTCAGCCCCAGCATTTT. Residues: CASSRDRRQPQHF. The V gene is TRBV12-3 or TRBV12-4, the J gene TRBJ1-5; tentatively, D is TRBD1 (6 bases). The CDR3 is made up of 13 amino acids. Trimming left V 5 bases short and J 6 bases short, with 11 bases between.

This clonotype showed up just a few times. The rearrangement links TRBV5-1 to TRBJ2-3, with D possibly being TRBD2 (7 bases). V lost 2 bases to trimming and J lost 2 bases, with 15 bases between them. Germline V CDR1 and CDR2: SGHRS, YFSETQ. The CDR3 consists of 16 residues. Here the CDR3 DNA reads TGCGCCAGCAGCTTTGCGGGGGCGAGTGTCACAGATACGCAGTATTTT. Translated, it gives CASSFAGASVTDTQYF.

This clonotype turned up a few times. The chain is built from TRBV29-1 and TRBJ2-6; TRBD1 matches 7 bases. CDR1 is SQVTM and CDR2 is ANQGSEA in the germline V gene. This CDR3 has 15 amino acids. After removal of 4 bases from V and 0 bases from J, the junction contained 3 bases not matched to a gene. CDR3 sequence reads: CSVGRQGSGANVLTF. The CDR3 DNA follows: TGCAGCGTTGGAAGACAGGGCTCTGGGGCCAACGTCCTGACTTTC.

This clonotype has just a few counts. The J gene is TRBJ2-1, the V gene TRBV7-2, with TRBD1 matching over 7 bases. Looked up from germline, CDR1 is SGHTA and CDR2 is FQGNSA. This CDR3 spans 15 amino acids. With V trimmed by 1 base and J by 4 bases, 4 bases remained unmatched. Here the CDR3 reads CASSLEGQRYNEQFF. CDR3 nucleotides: TGTGCCAGCAGCTTAGAGGGACAGAGATACAATGAGCAGTTCTTC.

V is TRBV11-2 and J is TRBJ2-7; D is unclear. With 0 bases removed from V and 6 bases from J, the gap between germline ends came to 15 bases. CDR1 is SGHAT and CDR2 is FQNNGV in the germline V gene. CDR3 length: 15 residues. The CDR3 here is CASSLDPYQLSEQYV. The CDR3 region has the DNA TGTGCCAGCAGCTTAGATCCGTACCAGCTTAGCGAGCAGTACGTC.

This CDR3 reads CASSFNGGYTF. As DNA, the CDR3 is TGTGCCAGCAGTTTTAATGGTGGCTACACCTTC. This chain uses TRBV28 with TRBJ1-2; D is ambiguous. Trimming took 3 bases from V and 7 from J, leaving 6 bases between them. The CDR3 is 11 amino acids. Germline values: CDR1 MDHEN, CDR2 SYDVKM.

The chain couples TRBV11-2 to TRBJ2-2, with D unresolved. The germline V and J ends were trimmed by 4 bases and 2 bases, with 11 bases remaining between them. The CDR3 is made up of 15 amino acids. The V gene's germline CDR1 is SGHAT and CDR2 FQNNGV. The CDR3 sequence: CASSWAPRNTGELFF. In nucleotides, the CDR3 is TGTGCCAGCAGCTGGGCCCCCAGAAACACCGGGGAGCTGTTTTTT.

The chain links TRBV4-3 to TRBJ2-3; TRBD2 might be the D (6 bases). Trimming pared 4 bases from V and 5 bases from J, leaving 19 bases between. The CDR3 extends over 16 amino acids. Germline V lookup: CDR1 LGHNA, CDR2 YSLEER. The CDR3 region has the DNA TGCGCCAGCAGCCGGGCAGGGAGGACCTCGGGAGATACGCAGTATTTT. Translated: CASSRAGRTSGDTQYF.

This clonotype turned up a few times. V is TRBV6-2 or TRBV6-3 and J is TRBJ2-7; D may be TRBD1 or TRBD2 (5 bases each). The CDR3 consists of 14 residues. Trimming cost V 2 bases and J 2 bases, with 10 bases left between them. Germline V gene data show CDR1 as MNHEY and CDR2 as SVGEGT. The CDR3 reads CASSYRPGPYEQYF. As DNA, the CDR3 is TGTGCCAGCAGTTACCGGCCGGGACCCTACGAGCAGTACTTC.

CDR3 nucleotides: TGTGCCAGCAGCTTAGGCTCAGGGTTTGGGGAGACCCAGTACTTC. This gives the protein CASSLGSGFGETQYF. V gene TRBV7-2 combines with J gene TRBJ2-5; weak D call: TRBD1 (5 bases). CDR1 and CDR2 (germline): SGHTA, FQGNSA. V lost 1 base and J lost 5, with 14 bases in between. The CDR3 is made up of 15 amino acids.

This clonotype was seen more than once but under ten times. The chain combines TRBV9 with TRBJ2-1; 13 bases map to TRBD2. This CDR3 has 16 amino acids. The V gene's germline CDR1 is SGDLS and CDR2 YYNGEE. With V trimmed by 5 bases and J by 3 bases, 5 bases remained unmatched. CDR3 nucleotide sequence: TGTGCCAGCAGTGCCGGGACTAGCGGGGACTACAATGAGCAGTTCTTC. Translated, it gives CASSAGTSGDYNEQFF.

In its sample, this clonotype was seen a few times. The CDR3 sequence is CASTYGTQPQHF. CDR3 in DNA: TGTGCCAGCACCTATGGGACCCAGCCCCAGCATTTT. J is TRBJ1-5 and V is TRBV7-9; D possibly corresponds to TRBD1 (5 bases). Germline V lookup: CDR1 SEHNR, CDR2 FQNEAQ (reference sequence). The CDR3 has 12 residues. The V and J ends lost 7 bases and 7 bases respectively, with 11 bases between them.

CDR3 nucleotide sequence: TGTGCCAGCAAGGGGACGGAAGAGACCCAGTACTTC. This encodes CASKGTEETQYF. The chain uses TRBV6-6 and TRBJ2-5; D tentatively reads TRBD1 or TRBD2 (5 bases each). CDR3 length: 12 residues. CDR1 is MNHNY, CDR2 SVGAGI, per germline (reference sequence). Trimming stripped 7 bases from V and 3 bases from J, with 9 bases between.

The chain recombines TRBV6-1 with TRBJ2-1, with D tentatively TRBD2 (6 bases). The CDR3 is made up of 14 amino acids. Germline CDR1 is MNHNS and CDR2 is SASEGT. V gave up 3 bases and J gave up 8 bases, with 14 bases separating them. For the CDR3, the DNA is TGTGCCAGCAGTGAGGGACTCGCTGGGGATGAGCAGTTCTTC. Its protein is CASSEGLAGDEQFF.